This T cell receptor beta chain was obtained from a study of T cell responses to AZD1222 COVID-19 vaccine (dated by TCRdb to the early 2020s). Concerning the study at large: TCR sequencing was performed for over 230 trial participants, of whom roughly 200 were given two doses of AZD1222 and 26 were given two doses of MenACWY control vaccine. Trial participants were enrolled by age into 18-55, 56-69 and 70-plus year subgroups, with around 150, 28 and 57 TCR-sequenced participants respectively.

The sample's time point label, in plain terms: about 28 days (+/-7) after the second vaccine dose. AZD1222 recipients given second doses at about 4 weeks or at about 12 weeks were pooled, since spike-specific TCR depth and breadth were not found to differ between the two schedules. Vaccinee samples came from UK trials COV001 and COV002, including a single-blind randomized controlled phase 2/3 trial of AZD1222 (ChAdOx1 nCoV-19) in healthy adults. For TCRbeta chain sequencing, PBMC samples from trial participants were taken at day 0 and at day 28 after the second dose. General conclusions and limits of the study: Only 5 to 7 AZD1222 recipients were SARS-CoV-2 seropositive at baseline, limiting conclusions about previously exposed vaccinees. Most participants were white British and females outnumbered males, and the authors suggested that clonal diversity may have been underestimated. In the small 56-69-year group, the increase in depth fell short of significance, most likely because of low power. Vaccine-associated CD4 TCRs spanned the whole spike protein, with dominant responses in regions 160-218 and 743-854. Epitopes outside the regions mutated in the B.1.351 and B.1.1.7 variants were reportedly recognized by nearly half of the unique spike-specific TCRs. A significant rise in spike-specific TCR breadth and depth was observed after two AZD1222 doses relative to day 0 and relative to MenACWY recipients. No day 14 peak-response samples were available, so repertoires were characterized only after the peak T cell response.

Germline trimming amounts to 5 bases on V and 4 bases on J, with 5 as the count of junction bases outside the gene matches. From the cysteine up to the phenylalanine, the CDR3 has a length of 16 residues. Solely the CDR3 DNA is kept, with 48 bases framed from the first base. CDR1 and CDR2, looked up from the germline V gene, are MDHEN and SYDVKM. The CDR3 regions of human TCRbeta chains were analyzed by immunosequencing. Regarding the original processing steps: TCRs in the repertoires were matched against a reference library of SARS-CoV-2-specific TCRs that had been generated with the MIRA antigen-specificity platform. Breadth was defined as the fraction of unique TCRs that were SARS-CoV-2-associated, and depth was defined as the fraction of total T cells that were SARS-CoV-2-associated. Using the MIRA data, every spike-specific TCR was mapped to the spike region that the TCR reacted to and assigned to either a CD4 or a CD8 class. Log10-transformed breadth and depth values were compared by one-way ANOVA with Sidak's multiple comparisons tests. Entries here come from immuneACCESS through TCRdb and include only in-frame sequences with V and J called. Some clones fail to appear in such tables; in the studies checked, an unresolved V gene covers under half of the shortfall, and the cause of the remainder is unknown. The V and J calls and clone size are taken from that table; D and trimming were inferred from the DNA. For this sample there are tens of thousands of clones; around 80% appear just once. Together, the top ten hold roughly an eighth of the sample.

Note on this clone: Its antigen is not yet known. Qualities for individual bases were not recorded, and no much larger clone is one base off.

The receptor's source is an adult who received the AZD1222 COVID-19 vaccine. Recombination joined TRBV28 with TRBJ2-2; 12 junctional bases match TRBD2. Specimen: peripheral blood, collected 28 days after the second AZD1222 dose. The CDR3 reads CASSVTSGGSTGELFF. The DNA sequence is as follows: TGTGCCAGCAGTGTGACTAGCGGGGGATCCACCGGGGAGCTGTTTTTT.